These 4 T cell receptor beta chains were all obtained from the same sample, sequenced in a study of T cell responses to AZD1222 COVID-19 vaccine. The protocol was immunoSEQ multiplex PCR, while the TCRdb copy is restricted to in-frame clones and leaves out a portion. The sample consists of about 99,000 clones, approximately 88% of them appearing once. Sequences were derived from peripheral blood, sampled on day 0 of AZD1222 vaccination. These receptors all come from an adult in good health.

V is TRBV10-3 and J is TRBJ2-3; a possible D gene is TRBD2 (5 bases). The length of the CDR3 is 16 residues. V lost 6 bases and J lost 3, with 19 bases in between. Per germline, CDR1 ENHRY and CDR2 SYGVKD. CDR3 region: CAISKNRGTKTDTQYF. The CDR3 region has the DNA TGTGCCATCAGCAAAAACCGGGGTACGAAAACAGATACGCAGTATTTT.

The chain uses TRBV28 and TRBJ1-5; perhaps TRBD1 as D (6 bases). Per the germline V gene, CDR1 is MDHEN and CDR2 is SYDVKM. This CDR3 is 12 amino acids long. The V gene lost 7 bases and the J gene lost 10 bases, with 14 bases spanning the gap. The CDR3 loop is CASTDTGQPQHF. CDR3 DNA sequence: TGTGCCAGCACCGATACAGGGCAACCCCAGCATTTT.

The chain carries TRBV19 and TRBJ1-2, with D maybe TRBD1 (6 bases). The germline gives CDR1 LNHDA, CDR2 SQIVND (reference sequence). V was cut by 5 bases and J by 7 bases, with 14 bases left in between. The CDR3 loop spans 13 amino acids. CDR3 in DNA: TGTGCCAGTAGTTCTCTCTCGGACAGTGGCTACACCTTC. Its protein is CASSSLSDSGYTF.

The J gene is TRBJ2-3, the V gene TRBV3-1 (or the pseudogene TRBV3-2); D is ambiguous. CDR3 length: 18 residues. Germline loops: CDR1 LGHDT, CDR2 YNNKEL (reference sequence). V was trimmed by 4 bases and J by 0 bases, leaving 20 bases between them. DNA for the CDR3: TGTGCCAGCAGCCCTTTACTTGGGCTTTTACCTAGCACAGATACGCAGTATTTT. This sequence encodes CASSPLLGLLPSTDTQYF.